This T cell receptor (beta chain) is from a study of shared clonotypes between healthy human individuals (TCRdb year 2020). Concerning the study at large: The cohort comprised a couple of women and a few men aged 18 to 49 years. For each donor, CD4 naive and CD4 memory were each given three plates, CD8 naive was given two plates, and CD8 memory was given one plate. Per donor, leukapheresis produced somewhere between about 0.85 and 10 billion PBMCs. Blood TCR repertoires of about five healthy adults were deeply sequenced to estimate repertoire size and the extent of clonotype sharing between individuals. To increase sequencing depth and limit assay-specific biases, TCR repertoire library preparation and sequencing were carried out by different laboratories using diverse techniques.

CD8 naive samples were CD45RO-negative cells positively selected for CCR7, giving a CD45RA+CCR7+ population that excluded TemRA cells. The donors were healthy, HIV-negative adults who had no recently reported acute infections or vaccinations. Only Caucasian adults living in Nashville, Tennessee, USA were represented among the donors. Blood was collected by leukapheresis, and PBMCs were isolated by Ficoll-Histopaque density gradient centrifugation and then cryopreserved in liquid nitrogen vapor phase. Analytical flow cytometry was used to check the purity and quantity of every magnetically sorted T cell population. Each sorted fraction had its genomic DNA isolated and then quantified by UV absorbance on a Nanodrop 2000c. Using the deep immunoSEQ assay, multiplex PCR amplified TCR CDR3 regions from genomic DNA. Genomic DNA extracted from each cell subset was distributed evenly over all wells of several immunoSEQ 96-well plates, and each plate served as one replicate. For sorted subsets, around 0.2 ug of genomic DNA, equivalent to some 30,000 T cell genomes, went into each replicate PCR. Purified libraries were measured with a Qubit 3.0 fluorometer, size-checked on a Bioanalyzer 2100, and measured again with the KAPA Library Quantification kit. Every immunoSEQ 96-well plate was sequenced on a dedicated single-read 150-cycle Illumina NextSeq 550 flow cell. In the authors' own workflow: Because the immunoSEQ output held only junctional sequences and lacked quality scores, the filtering could not match the filtering applied to full-length reads. Sequences were annotated with PyIR, a Python wrapper for IgBLAST v1.9, and V/J genes and CDR3 were assigned using IMGT germline references. Any read was removed if the V/J assignment was weak (E-value above 1e-6), the CDR3 was missing, or the read contained stop codons, out-of-frame junctions, or ambiguous translated residues. V3J clonotypes were defined as sequences sharing an identical inferred V gene, J gene, and CDR3 amino acid sequence. The percentage overlap between two repertoires was calculated by dividing the number of shared unique clonotypes by the size of the smaller repertoire. Richness of each repertoire was evaluated using RTK rarefaction, the Chao1 estimator, and Recon v2.1 estimates of unobserved clonotypes. Generation probabilities were computed with OLGA for all TCRbeta clonotypes obtained by the gDNA method from four donors. This immuneACCESS table, as held by TCRdb, lists in-frame sequences with V and J called but not all clones. Of the missing ones, under half trace to an unresolved V gene in checked studies; the others have no known cause. V and J calls and clone size are copied from that table; D and trimming were computed from the DNA. Recorded for this sample are 800,000 to 950,000 clones; roughly 96% of them occurred a single time. The top ten constitute roughly 0.23% of the sample.

Comment on this clone: The target of this receptor is not known. No base qualities exist here, and no much larger clone lies one base off it.

The paper's findings and limits, for the study overall: The small number of donors limited the genetic and exposure-history diversity represented. Sampling was restricted to blood, and TCR repertoires in tissues likely differ from the TCR repertoires found in blood. Compared with non-shared clonotypes, the clonotypes found in all four sorted-subset donors had higher generation probabilities. Based on pairwise subsampling, the degree of clonotype sharing among donors was expected to be affected by sequencing depth. Estimated clonotype richness was generally larger for naive than for memory subsets. About 5% of naive CD4, 3.5% of naive CD8, 2.3% of memory CD4, and around 0.42% of memory CD8 clonotypes were shared across several donors. Even with the large sequencing depth, rarefaction of the sorted-subset datasets indicated that sequencing was incomplete.

This TCR was recovered from a man aged 25 to 40 in good health. Sample: naive CD8+ T cells sorted from blood. Reading the label with the study, this specimen's cell subset or site is: CD45RA+CCR7+.

The DNA sequence is given as TGTGCCAGCAGCCTCGGGTCCCCCCTCTACAATGAGCAGTTCTTC. This yields the protein CASSLGSPLYNEQFF. This sequence uses TRBV27 and TRBJ2-1; no D gene is confidently identified. The CDR3, from cysteine to phenylalanine, totals 15 residues. CDR3 DNA only is kept here, 45 bases in frame from base 1. CDR1 and CDR2, per the germline V gene (reference sequence), are MNHEY and SMNVEV. V gives up 6 bases and J gives up 3 bases, and the segment between their germline ends measures 15 bases.